The clone carrying this TCR beta chain was seen only a few times. The sample originates from a study of blood T cell repertoires in COVID-19. Study-wide context: Specimens from acute and convalescent COVID-19 originated in the United States, Italy and Spain.

Seattle cases were enrolled at active infection and followed longitudinally. The germline V gene encodes CDR1 SGDLS and CDR2 YYNGEE. With 8 bases removed from V and 4 bases from J, the gap between germline ends came to 12 bases. This CDR3 contains 12 residues. Study processing details: From reference gene primer amplification, estimates of nucleated cell counts were derived. Data came from immunoSEQ multiplex PCR; TCRdb stores just in-frame clones and leaves some out. V, J and clone size are taken as reported in that table, and D and trimming were inferred from the DNA itself. The data hold under 250,000 clones, with roughly 85% observed a single time.

Material: peripheral blood. This chain uses TRBV9 with TRBJ1-1; D not certain. The origin of this receptor is a woman in her 70s with COVID-19, enrolled during active disease. This CDR3 reads CASMREGTEAFF. CDR3 DNA sequence: TGTGCCAGTATGCGTGAGGGCACTGAAGCTTTCTTT.